Sequencing of this TCR beta chain was carried out in a study of CD8 T cells in ankylosing spondylitis. TCRdb re-called the 5' RACE reads with MiXCR, one entry per CDR3 protein. This sample yields around 25,000 distinct CDR3 sequences, of which 2% to 3% are seen a single time; 6.5% to 9.5% belongs to the top ten. Study findings and constraints: Significant enrichment of disease-linked clones was reportedly seen in matched ankylosing spondylitis synovial fluid. Disease-linked clones proved CD8+ and comparatively uncommon in peripheral blood. A motif in TCR beta, a set of about eight highly homologous variants, appeared characteristic of ankylosing spondylitis blood. Earlier work had already found some motif variants in reactive arthritis synovial fluid and blood.

The germline V gene encodes CDR1 SGDLS and CDR2 YYNGEE. The CDR3 has 16 residues. Between the trimmed V and J ends, which lost 0 bases and 0 bases, there was a span of 10 bases. This clonotype showed up many times. Antigen unknown. This TCR derives from a female donor with ankylosing spondylitis or in good health (not recorded which). The sample comprised blood, either unsorted or a sorted T cell fraction (not recorded which). This chain connects TRBV9 to TRBJ1-3; D remains ambiguous. The CDR3 DNA is TGTGCCAGCAGCGTAGAGGCGGGGAGCTCTGGAAACACCATATATTTT. This encodes CASSVEAGSSGNTIYF. Combining the CDR3 with reference TRBV9 and TRBJ1-3 gives the whole variable domain DSGVTQTPKHLITATGQRVTLRCSPRSGDLSVYWYQQSLDQGLQFLIQYYNGEERAKGNILERFSAQQFPDLHSELNLSSLELGDSALYFCASSVEAGSSGNTIYFGEGSWLTVV.